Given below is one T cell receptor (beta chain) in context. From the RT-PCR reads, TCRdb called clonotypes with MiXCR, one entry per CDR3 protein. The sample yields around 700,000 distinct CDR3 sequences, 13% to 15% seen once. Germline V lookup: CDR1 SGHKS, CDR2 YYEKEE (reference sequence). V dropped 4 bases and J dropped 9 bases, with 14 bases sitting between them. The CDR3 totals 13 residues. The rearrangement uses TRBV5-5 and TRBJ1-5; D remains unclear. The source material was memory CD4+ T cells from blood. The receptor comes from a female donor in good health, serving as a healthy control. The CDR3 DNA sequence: TGTGCCAGCAGCGCGTCGGGAATAGGGCCCCAGCATTTT. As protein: CASSASGIGPQHF.